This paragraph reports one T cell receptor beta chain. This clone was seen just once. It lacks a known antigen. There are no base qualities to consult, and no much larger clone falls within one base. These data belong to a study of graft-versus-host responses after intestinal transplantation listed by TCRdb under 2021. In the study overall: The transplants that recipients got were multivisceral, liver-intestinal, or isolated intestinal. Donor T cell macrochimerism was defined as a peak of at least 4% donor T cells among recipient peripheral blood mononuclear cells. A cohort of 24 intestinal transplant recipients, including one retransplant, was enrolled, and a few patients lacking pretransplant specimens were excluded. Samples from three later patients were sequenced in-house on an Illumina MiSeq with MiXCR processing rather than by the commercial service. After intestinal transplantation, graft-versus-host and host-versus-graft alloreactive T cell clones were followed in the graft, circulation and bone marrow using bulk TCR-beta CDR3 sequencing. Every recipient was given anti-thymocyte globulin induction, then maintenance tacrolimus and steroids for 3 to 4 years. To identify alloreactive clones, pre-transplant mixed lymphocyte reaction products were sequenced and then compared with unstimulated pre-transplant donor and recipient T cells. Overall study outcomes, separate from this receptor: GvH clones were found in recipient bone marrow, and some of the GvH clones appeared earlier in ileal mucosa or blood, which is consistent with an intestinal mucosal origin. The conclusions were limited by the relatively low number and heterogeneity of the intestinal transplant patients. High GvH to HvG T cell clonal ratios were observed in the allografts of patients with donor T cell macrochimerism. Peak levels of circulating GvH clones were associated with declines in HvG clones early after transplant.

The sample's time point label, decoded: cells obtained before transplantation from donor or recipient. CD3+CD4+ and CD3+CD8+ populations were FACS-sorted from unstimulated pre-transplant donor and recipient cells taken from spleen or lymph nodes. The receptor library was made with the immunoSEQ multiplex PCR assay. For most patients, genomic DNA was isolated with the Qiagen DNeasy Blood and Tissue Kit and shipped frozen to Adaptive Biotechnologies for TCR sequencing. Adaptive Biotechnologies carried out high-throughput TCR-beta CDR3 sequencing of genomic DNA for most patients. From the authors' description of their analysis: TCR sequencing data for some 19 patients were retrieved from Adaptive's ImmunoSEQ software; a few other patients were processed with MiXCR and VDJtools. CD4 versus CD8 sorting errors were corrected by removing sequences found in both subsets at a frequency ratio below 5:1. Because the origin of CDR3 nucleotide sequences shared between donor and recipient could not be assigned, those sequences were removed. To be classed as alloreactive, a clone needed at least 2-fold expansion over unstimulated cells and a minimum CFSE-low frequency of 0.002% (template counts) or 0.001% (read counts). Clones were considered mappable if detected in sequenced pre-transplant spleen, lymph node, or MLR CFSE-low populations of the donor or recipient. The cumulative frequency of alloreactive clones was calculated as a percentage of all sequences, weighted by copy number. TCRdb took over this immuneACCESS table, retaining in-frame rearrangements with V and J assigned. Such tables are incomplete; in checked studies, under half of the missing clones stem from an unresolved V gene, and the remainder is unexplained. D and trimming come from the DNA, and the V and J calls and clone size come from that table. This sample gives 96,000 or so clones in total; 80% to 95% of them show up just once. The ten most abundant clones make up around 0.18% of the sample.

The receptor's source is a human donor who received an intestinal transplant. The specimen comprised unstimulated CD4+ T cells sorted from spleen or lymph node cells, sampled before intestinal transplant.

The bases are TGCGCCAGCAGCGCAGGAGATACGCAGTATTTT. The resulting protein is CASSAGDTQYF. The chain joins TRBV5-1 to TRBJ2-3, with an unclear D gene assignment. The CDR3 numbers 11 residues from cysteine through phenylalanine. The read is trimmed to its CDR3 DNA, 33 bases read in frame from base 1. From a lookup of the germline V gene, CDR1 and CDR2 are SGHRS and YFSETQ. V is shortened by 4 bases, J by 5 bases, and the region joining them spans 5 bases.